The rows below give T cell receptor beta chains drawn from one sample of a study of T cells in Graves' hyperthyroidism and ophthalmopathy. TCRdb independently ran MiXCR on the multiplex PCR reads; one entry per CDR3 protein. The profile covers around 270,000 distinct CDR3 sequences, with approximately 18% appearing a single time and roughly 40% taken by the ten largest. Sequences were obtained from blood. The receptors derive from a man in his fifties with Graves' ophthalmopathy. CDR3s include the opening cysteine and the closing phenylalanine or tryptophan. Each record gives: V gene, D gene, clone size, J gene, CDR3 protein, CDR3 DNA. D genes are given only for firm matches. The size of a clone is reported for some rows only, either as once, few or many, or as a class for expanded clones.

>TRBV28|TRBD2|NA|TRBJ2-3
CASSFGQGTSGTTDTQYF
TGTGCCAGCAGTTTCGGACAGGGGACTAGCGGGACCACAGATACGCAGTATTTT
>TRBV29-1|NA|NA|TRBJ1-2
CSARKGDGYGYTF
TGCAGCGCGCGTAAGGGGGACGGCTATGGCTACACCTTC
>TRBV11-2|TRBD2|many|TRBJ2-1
CASSSVLLAGGLNEQFF
TGTGCCAGCAGCTCCGTGCTACTAGCGGGAGGGTTAAATGAGCAGTTCTTC
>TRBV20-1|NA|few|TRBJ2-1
CSATKQFF
TGCAGTGCCACTAAGCAGTTCTTC
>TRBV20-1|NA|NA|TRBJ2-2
CSARDQLTGNTGELFF
TGCAGTGCTAGAGATCAGCTCACGGGGAACACCGGGGAGCTGTTTTTT
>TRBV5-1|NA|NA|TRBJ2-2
CASSQLLGTGELFF
TGCGCCAGCAGCCAACTACTAGGCACCGGGGAGCTGTTTTTT
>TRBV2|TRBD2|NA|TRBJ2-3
CASLTSGVPSTDTQYF
TGTGCCAGCCTCACTAGCGGTGTCCCTAGCACAGATACGCAGTATTTT
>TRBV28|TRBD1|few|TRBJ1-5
CASSLYTGGVSNQPQHF
TGTGCCAGCAGTTTATATACAGGGGGAGTAAGCAATCAGCCCCAGCATTTT
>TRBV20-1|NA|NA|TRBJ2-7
CSARDYRLASSYEQYF
TGCAGTGCTAGAGATTATAGGCTAGCGAGCTCCTACGAGCAGTACTTC
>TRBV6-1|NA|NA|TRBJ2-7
CASANAYEQYF
TGTGCCAGCGCAAATGCCTACGAGCAGTACTTC
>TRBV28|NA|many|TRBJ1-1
CASSTTQVTEAFF
TGTGCCAGCAGTACTACTCAGGTTACTGAAGCTTTCTTT
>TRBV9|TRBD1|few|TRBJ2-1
CASSGTASYNEQFF
TGTGCCAGCTCCGGGACAGCCAGCTACAATGAGCAGTTCTTC
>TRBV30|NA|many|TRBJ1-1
CAWSVLGSNTEAFF
TGTGCCTGGAGTGTACTCGGCTCGAACACTGAAGCTTTCTTT
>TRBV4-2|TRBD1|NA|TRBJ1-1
CASSLDRGGWTEAFF
TGTGCCAGCAGCCTCGACAGGGGCGGATGGACTGAAGCTTTCTTT
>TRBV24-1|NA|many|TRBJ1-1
CATSEGGGNTEAFF
TGTGCCACCAGTGAGGGGGGTGGAAACACTGAAGCTTTCTTT
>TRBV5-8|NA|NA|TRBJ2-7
CASSLYPDSSYEQYF
TGTGCCAGCAGCTTGTATCCGGACAGCTCCTACGAGCAGTACTTC
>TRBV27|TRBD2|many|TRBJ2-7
CASSRLAGGPYEQYF
TGTGCCAGCAGTAGGCTAGCGGGAGGGCCGTATGAGCAGTACTTC
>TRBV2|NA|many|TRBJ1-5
CASSEASRSNQPQHF
TGTGCCAGCAGTGAAGCTTCACGTAGCAATCAGCCCCAGCATTTT
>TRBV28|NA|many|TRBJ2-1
CASSSGGSGSYNEQFF
TGTGCCAGCAGTTCAGGCGGGTCTGGCTCCTACAATGAGCAGTTCTTC
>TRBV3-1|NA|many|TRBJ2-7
CASSQVLRPYEQYF
TGTGCCAGCAGCCAAGTGTTGCGGCCCTACGAGCAGTACTTC
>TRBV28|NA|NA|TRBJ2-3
CASSLLAGFSTDTQYF
TGTGCCAGCAGTTTACTCGCAGGGTTTAGCACAGATACGCAGTATTTT
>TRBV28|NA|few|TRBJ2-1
CASSRDAEFNNEQFF
TGTGCCAGCAGCCGAGATGCGGAATTTAACAATGAGCAGTTCTTC